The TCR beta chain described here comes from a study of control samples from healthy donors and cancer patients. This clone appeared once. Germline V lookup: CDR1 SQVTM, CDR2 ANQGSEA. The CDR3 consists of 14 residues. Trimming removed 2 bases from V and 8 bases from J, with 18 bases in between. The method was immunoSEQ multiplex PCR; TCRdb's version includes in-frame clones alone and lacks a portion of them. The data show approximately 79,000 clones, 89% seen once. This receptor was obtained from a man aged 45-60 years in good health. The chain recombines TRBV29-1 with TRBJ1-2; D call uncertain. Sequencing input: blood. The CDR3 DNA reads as TGCAGCGTTGAACTAGGCCTGAGGAAGGGAGGCTACACCTTC. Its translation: CSVELGLRKGGYTF. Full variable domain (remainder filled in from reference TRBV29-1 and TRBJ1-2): SAVISQKPSRDICQRGTSLTIQCQVDSQVTMMFWYRQQPGQSLTLIATANQGSEATYESGFVIDKFPISRPNLTFSTLTVSNMSPEDSSIYLCSVELGLRKGGYTFGSGTRLTVV.